This T cell receptor (beta chain) was documented in a study of cytomegalovirus exposure and HLA in healthy donors. The PCR was carried out with 60 Vbeta primers and 13 Jbeta primers. The protocol was immunoSEQ multiplex PCR, while the TCRdb copy is restricted to in-frame clones and leaves out a portion. Of 95,000 to 100,000 clones in the sample, about four fifths were seen once. V gave up 6 bases and J gave up 4 bases, with 7 bases separating them. This CDR3 is built from 11 residues. Germline V CDR1 and CDR2: MNHEY, SVGAGI. Sequenced input: PBMCs. This sequence joins TRBV6-5 and TRBJ2-7, with a possible D match to TRBD2 (5 bases). The source of this sequence is a human donor in good health. The CDR3 sequence: CASSQRYEQYF. CDR3 nucleotides: TGTGCCAGCAGCCAGCGGTACGAGCAGTACTTC.